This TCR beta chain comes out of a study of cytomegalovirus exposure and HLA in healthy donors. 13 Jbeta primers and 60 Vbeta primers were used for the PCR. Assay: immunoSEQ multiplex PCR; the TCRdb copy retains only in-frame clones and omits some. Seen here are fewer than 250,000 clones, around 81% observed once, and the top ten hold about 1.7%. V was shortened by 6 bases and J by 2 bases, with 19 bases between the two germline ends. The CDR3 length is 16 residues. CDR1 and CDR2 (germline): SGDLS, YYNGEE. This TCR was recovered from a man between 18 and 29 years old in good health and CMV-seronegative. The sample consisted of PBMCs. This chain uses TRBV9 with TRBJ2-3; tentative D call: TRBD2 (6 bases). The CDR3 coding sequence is TGTGCCAGCAAAGGACGGTTGCGGGGCGACACAGATACGCAGTATTTT. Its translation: CASKGRLRGDTDTQYF.